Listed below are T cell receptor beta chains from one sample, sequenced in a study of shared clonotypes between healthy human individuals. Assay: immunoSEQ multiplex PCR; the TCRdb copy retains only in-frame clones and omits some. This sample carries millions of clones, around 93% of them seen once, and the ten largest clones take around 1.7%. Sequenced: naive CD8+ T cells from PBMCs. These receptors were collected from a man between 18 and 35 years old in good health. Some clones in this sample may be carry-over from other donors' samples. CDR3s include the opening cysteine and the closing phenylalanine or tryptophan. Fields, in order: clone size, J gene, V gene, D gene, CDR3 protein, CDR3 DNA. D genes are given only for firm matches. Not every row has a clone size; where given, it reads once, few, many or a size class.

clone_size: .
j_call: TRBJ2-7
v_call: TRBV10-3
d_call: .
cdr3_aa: CAISEAGSLDEQYF
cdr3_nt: TGTGCCATCAGTGAGGCGGGCAGCCTGGACGAGCAGTACTTC

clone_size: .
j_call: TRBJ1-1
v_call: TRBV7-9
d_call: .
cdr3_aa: CASSPHGDTEAFF
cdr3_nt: TGTGCCAGCAGCCCGCACGGGGACACTGAAGCTTTCTTT

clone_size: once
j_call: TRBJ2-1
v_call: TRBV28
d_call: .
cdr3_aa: CASSSGSYNEQFF
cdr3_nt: TGTGCCAGCAGTTCAGGCTCCTACAATGAGCAGTTCTTC

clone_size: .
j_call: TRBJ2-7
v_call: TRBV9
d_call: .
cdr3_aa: CASSYEGSGYEQYF
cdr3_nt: TGTGCCAGCAGCTATGAGGGGAGCGGCTACGAGCAGTACTTC

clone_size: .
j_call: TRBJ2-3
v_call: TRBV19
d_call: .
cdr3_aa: CASSMEGTDTQYF
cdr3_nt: TGTGCCAGTAGTATGGAGGGGACAGATACGCAGTATTTT

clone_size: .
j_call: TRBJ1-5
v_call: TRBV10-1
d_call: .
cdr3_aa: CASSGGSRQPQHF
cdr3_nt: TGCGCCAGCAGTGGAGGGTCCCGGCAGCCCCAGCATTTT

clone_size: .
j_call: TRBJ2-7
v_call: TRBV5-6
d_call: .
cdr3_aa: CASSSLGPPSYEQYF
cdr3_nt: TGTGCCAGCAGCTCACTCGGACCGCCCTCCTACGAGCAGTACTTC

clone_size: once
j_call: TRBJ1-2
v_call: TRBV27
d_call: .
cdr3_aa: CASSLMAEPWYGYTF
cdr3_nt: TGTGCCAGCAGTTTAATGGCAGAGCCTTGGTATGGCTACACCTTC

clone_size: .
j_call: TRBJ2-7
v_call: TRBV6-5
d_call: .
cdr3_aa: CASSYAEVSYEQYF
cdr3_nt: TGTGCCAGCAGTTACGCGGAGGTTTCCTACGAGCAGTACTTC

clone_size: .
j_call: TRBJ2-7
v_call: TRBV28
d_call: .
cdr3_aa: CASSTRDTSYEQYF
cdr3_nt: TGTGCCAGCAGCACCCGGGACACTTCCTACGAGCAGTACTTC

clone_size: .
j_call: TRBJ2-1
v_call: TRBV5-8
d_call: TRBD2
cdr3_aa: CASSLPGLAIWQFF
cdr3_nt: TGTGCCAGCAGCTTACCGGGACTAGCGATTTGGCAGTTCTTC

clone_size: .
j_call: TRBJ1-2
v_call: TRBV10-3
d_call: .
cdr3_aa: CAISESRQLYGYTF
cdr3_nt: TGTGCCATCAGTGAGTCGAGACAGCTCTATGGCTACACCTTC

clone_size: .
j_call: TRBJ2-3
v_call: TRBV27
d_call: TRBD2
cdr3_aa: CASSYTSGSRTDTQYF
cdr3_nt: TGTGCCAGCAGTTATACTAGCGGGAGCCGTACAGATACGCAGTATTTT

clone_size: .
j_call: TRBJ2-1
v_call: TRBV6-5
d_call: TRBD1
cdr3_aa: CASSHGQGTYNEQFF
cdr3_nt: TGTGCCAGCAGCCATGGACAGGGCACCTACAATGAGCAGTTCTTC

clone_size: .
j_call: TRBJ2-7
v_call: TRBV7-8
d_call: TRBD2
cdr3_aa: CASSQDLWTSRRPSYEQYF
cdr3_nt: TGTGCCAGCAGCCAAGACTTGTGGACTAGCCGCCGCCCTTCCTACGAGCAGTACTTC

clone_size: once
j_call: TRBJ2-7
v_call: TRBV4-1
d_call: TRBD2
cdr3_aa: CASSQEWRESYEQYF
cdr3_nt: TGCGCCAGCAGCCAAGAGTGGCGGGAGAGCTACGAGCAGTACTTC

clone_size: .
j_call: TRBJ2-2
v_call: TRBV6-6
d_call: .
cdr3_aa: CASSPARRAGELFF
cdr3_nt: TGTGCCAGCAGTCCCGCCCGCAGGGCCGGGGAGCTGTTTTTT

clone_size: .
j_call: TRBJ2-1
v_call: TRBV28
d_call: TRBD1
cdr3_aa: CASSHGQGNEQFF
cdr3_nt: TGTGCCAGCAGTCATGGACAGGGGAATGAGCAGTTCTTC

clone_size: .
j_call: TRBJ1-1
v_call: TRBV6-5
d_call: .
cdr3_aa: CASSPLGNTEAFF
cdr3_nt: TGTGCCAGCAGTCCTCTCGGGAACACTGAAGCTTTCTTT

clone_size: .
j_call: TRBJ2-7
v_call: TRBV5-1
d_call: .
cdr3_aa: CASSLDRGRAYEQYF
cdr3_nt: TGCGCCAGCAGCTTGGATCGGGGGCGCGCCTACGAGCAGTACTTC

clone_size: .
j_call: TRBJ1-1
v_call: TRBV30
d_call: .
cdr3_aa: CAWSGGGHTEAFF
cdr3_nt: TGTGCCTGGAGTGGGGGGGGACACACTGAAGCTTTCTTT

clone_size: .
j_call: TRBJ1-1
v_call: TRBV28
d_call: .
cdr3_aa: CASSLFGQAGTSEAFF
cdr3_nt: TGTGCCAGCAGTCTCTTCGGCCAGGCGGGAACATCTGAAGCTTTCTTT

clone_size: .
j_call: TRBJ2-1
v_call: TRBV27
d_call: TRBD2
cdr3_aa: CASSLGGFRNEQFF
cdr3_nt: TGTGCCAGCAGTTTGGGGGGGTTCAGAAATGAGCAGTTCTTC

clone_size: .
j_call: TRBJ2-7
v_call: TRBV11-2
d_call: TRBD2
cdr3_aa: CASRSSGVAGSRRYEQYF
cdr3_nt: TGTGCCAGCAGGTCCTCCGGGGTAGCGGGAAGTAGGCGCTACGAGCAGTACTTC

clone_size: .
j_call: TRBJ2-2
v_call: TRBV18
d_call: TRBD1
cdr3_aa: CASSRQGPYTGELFF
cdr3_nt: TGTGCCAGCTCAAGACAGGGGCCATACACCGGGGAGCTGTTTTTT

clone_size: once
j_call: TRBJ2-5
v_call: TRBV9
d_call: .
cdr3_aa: CASSVGVTTQETQYF
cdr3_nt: TGTGCCAGCAGCGTAGGTGTTACTACTCAAGAGACCCAGTACTTC

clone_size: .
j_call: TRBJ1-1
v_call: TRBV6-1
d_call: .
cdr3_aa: CASSEPMWGITEAFF
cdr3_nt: TGTGCCAGCAGCGAACCTATGTGGGGGATCACTGAAGCTTTCTTT

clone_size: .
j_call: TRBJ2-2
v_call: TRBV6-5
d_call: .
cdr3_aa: CASSYSGLNTGELFF
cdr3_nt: TGTGCCAGCAGTTATTCAGGCCTCAACACCGGGGAGCTGTTTTTT

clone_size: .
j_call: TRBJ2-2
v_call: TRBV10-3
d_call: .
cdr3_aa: CAIREGTGELFF
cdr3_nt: TGTGCCATCAGGGAGGGGACCGGGGAGCTGTTTTTT

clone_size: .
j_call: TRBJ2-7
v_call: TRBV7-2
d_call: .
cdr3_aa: CASSSRTVAYEQYF
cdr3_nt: TGTGCCAGCAGCTCTCGGACAGTAGCCTACGAGCAGTACTTC

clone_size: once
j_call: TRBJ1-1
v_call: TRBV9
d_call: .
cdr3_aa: CASSERPQGNTEAFF
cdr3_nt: TGTGCCAGCAGCGAGAGGCCACAGGGCAACACTGAAGCTTTCTTT

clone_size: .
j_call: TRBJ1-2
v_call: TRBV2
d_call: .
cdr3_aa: CASYDADTPYGYTF
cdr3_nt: TGTGCCAGCTATGACGCGGACACCCCCTATGGCTACACCTTC

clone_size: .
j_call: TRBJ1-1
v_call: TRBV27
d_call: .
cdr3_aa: CASSLSLNTEAFF
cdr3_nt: TGTGCCAGCAGTTTGTCGCTGAACACTGAAGCTTTCTTT

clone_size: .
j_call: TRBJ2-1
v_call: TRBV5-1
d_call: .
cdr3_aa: CASSPEVGGEQFF
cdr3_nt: TGCGCCAGCAGCCCTGAGGTAGGGGGTGAGCAGTTCTTC

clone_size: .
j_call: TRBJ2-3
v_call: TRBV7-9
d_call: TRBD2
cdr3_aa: CASTASGSTDTQYF
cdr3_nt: TGTGCCAGCACCGCTAGCGGATCCACAGATACGCAGTATTTT

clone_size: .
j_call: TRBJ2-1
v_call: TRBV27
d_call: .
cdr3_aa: CASSSLTLATYNEQFF
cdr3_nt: TGTGCCAGCAGTTCACTCACTCTAGCGACCTACAATGAGCAGTTCTTC

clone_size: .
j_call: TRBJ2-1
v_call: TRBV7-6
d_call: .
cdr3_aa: CASSLASGSGNSYNEQFF
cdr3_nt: TGTGCCAGCAGCTTAGCGTCGGGTAGCGGAAACTCCTACAATGAGCAGTTCTTC

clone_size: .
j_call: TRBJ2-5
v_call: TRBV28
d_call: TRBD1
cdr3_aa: CASRGTGFETQYF
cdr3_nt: TGTGCCAGCAGGGGGACAGGCTTCGAGACCCAGTACTTC

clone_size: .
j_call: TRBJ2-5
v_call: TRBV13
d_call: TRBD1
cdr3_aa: CASSFKTGLETQYF
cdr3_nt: TGTGCCAGCAGCTTCAAGACAGGGCTCGAGACCCAGTACTTC

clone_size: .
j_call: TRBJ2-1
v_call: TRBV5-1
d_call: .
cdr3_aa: CASSLASNNEQFF
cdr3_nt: TGCGCCAGCAGCTTAGCTAGCAACAATGAGCAGTTCTTC

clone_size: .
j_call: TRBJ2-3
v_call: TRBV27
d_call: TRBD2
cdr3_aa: CASRPLWGGRGTDTQYF
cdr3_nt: TGTGCCAGCAGACCACTCTGGGGCGGGAGGGGGACAGATACGCAGTATTTT

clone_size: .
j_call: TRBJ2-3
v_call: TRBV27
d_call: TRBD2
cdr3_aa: CASSSGLAGVPGGTDTQYF
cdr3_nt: TGTGCCAGCAGCTCGGGACTAGCGGGAGTACCGGGGGGCACAGATACGCAGTATTTT

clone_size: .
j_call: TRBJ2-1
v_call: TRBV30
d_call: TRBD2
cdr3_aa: CAWSPASGRTYNEQFF
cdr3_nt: TGTGCCTGGAGTCCGGCTAGCGGGAGGACCTACAATGAGCAGTTCTTC

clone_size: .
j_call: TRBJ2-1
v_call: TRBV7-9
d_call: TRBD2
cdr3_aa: CASSSPRLAGGPGEQFF
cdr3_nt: TGTGCCAGCAGCTCCCCCAGACTAGCGGGAGGGCCGGGTGAGCAGTTCTTC

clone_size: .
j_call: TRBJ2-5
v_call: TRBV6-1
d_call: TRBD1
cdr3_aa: CASSEHRGGETQYF
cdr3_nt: TGTGCCAGCAGTGAGCACAGGGGTGGAGAGACCCAGTACTTC

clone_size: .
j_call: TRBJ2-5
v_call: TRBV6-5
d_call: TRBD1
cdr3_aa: CASSTGGSETQYF
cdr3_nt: TGTGCCAGCAGCACAGGGGGTAGCGAGACCCAGTACTTC

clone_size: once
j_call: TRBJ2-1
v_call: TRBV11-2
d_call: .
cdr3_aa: CASSAPRASSDNEQFF
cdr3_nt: TGTGCCAGCAGCGCACCAAGGGCTAGCTCCGACAATGAGCAGTTCTTC

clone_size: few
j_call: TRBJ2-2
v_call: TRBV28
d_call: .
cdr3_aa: CATYDDGENTGELFF
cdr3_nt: TGTGCCACCTACGACGATGGGGAGAACACCGGGGAGCTGTTTTTT

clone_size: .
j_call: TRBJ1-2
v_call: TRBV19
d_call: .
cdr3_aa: CASSISADIRGYTF
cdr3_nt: TGTGCCAGTAGTATCTCCGCGGATATCCGTGGCTACACCTTC

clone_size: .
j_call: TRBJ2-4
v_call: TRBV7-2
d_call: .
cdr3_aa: CASSLPPKNIQYF
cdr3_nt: TGTGCCAGCAGCTTACCCCCCAAAAACATTCAGTACTTC

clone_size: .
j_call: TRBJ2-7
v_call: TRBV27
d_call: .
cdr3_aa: CASSSDTSSYEQYF
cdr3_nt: TGTGCCAGCAGTTCGGACACCAGCTCCTACGAGCAGTACTTC

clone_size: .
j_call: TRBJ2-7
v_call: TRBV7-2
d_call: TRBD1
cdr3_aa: CASSPHKTGLVQYF
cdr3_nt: TGTGCCAGCAGCCCCCACAAGACAGGGTTGGTGCAGTACTTC

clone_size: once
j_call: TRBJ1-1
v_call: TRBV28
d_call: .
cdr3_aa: CASSLVGRTEAFF
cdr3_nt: TGTGCCAGCAGTTTGGTGGGTCGGACTGAAGCTTTCTTT